The 13 T cell receptor beta chains below were found in one sample sequenced in a study of blood T cell repertoires in COVID-19. Clones were sequenced by immunoSEQ multiplex PCR, and TCRdb holds only the in-frame ones, with some missing. Of approximately 110,000 clones in the sample, approximately 89% were seen once. The sequencing input was peripheral blood. The receptors here all came from a woman between 55 and 75 years old with COVID-19, enrolled during active disease.

The chain combines TRBV15 with TRBJ2-7, with 14 bases that match TRBD2. This CDR3 comprises 18 residues. Germline values: CDR1 LNHNV, CDR2 YYDKDF (reference sequence). V lost 1 base and J lost 0; bases outside the gene matches: 5. For the CDR3, the DNA is TGTGCCACCAGCAGAGGACTAGCGGGGGGGATTAGCTCCTACGAGCAGTACTTC. This codes for CATSRGLAGGISSYEQYF.

This chain links TRBV29-1 with TRBJ1-6; TRBD1 agrees at 8 bases. Per the germline V gene, CDR1 is SQVTM and CDR2 is ANQGSEA. J gave up 7 bases and V 4 bases, and 0 bases lay outside the gene matches. This CDR3 comprises 12 residues. As DNA, the CDR3 is TGCAGCGTTGGGGACAGGAATTCACCCCTCCACTTT. As protein: CSVGDRNSPLHF.

This rearrangement joins TRBV28 to TRBJ1-5; 10 bases line up with TRBD1. V lost 3 bases and J lost 16; bases outside the gene matches: 9. Germline CDR1 MDHEN, CDR2 SYDVKM. The CDR3 is 13 residues long. The CDR3: CASSFTGQGDYHF. CDR3 DNA: TGTGCCAGCAGTTTCACCGGACAGGGGGATTATCATTTT.

The chain is built from TRBV2 and TRBJ2-7; 8 nucleotides agree with TRBD2. The length of the CDR3 is 18 residues. From germline, CDR1 is SNHLY and CDR2 FYNNEI. V was clipped by 7 bases and J by 7 bases; unmatched bases: 24. In DNA, the CDR3 is TGTGCCAGCACGGCGGGGGGATACGAGATCTTTCGAGGTTCAGAGCAGTACTTC. Translated, it gives CASTAGGYEIFRGSEQYF. Variable domain in full (rest from reference TRBV2 and TRBJ2-7): EPEVTQTPSHQVTQMGQEVILRCVPISNHLYFYWYRQILGQKVEFLVSFYNNEISEKSEIFDDQFSVERPDGSNFTLKIRSTKLEDSAMYFCASTAGGYEIFRGSEQYFGPGTRLTVT.

V gene TRBV7-8 combines with J gene TRBJ2-7; 9 bases line up with TRBD2. V shed 8 bases and J 2 bases; nucleotides not matched to a gene: 22. The CDR3 consists of 19 residues. Germline V gives CDR1 SGHVS, CDR2 FQNEAQ. Here the CDR3 DNA reads TGTGCCAGCTTCTCAAGGCCCGTGCTAGCGGGGACCTATACCTACGAGCAGTACTTC. This sequence encodes CASFSRPVLAGTYTYEQYF.

The chain employs TRBV3-1 (or the pseudogene TRBV3-2) and TRBJ2-1; no firm D call. The CDR3 contains 14 residues. The germline gives CDR1 LGHDT, CDR2 YNNKEL (reference sequence). V shed 0 bases and J shed 9 bases, with 12 bases lying between them. The CDR3 here is CASSQDSSLGEQFF. The CDR3 coding sequence is TGTGCCAGCAGCCAAGATTCCAGCCTAGGTGAGCAGTTCTTC.

This clone was found once. The chain recombines TRBV2 with TRBJ1-3; TRBD1 aligns across 8 bases. The V segment lost 5 bases and the J segment 4 bases; nucleotides outside the gene matches: 10. The CDR3 length is 16 residues. The germline gives CDR1 SNHLY, CDR2 FYNNEI. CDR3 sequence reads: CASSYQRTGPGNTIYF. The CDR3 nucleotides are TGTGCCAGCAGTTACCAACGGACAGGGCCCGGAAACACCATATATTTT.

CDR3 protein: CASIAGQGRTPFNQPQHF. CDR3 in DNA: TGCGCCAGCATTGCCGGACAGGGCCGAACACCCTTCAATCAGCCCCAGCATTTT. The rearrangement uses TRBV10-2 and TRBJ1-5, with 8 positions matching TRBD1. V lost 7 bases to trimming and J lost 3 bases; unmatched junction nucleotides: 17. CDR1 WSHSY and CDR2 SAAADI come from the germline V gene. The CDR3 length is 18 residues.

V gene TRBV2 combines with J gene TRBJ2-7, with 7 bases that match TRBD1. V shed 4 bases, J shed 3 bases, and the junction held 3 bases outside the gene matches. Germline V CDR1 and CDR2: SNHLY, FYNNEI. This CDR3 is built from 13 residues. This chain's CDR3 is CASSAGQRYEQYF. The DNA for the CDR3 is TGTGCCAGCAGTGCGGGACAGCGCTACGAGCAGTACTTC. The variable domain in full, completed from reference TRBV2 and TRBJ2-7, reads EPEVTQTPSHQVTQMGQEVILRCVPISNHLYFYWYRQILGQKVEFLVSFYNNEISEKSEIFDDQFSVERPDGSNFTLKIRSTKLEDSAMYFCASSAGQRYEQYFGPGTRLTVT.

This chain links TRBV11-1 with TRBJ1-2; 7 bases line up with TRBD1. The germline gives CDR1 SGHAT, CDR2 FQDESV (reference sequence). The CDR3 consists of 14 residues. Unmatched junction bases numbered 7, after V lost 5 bases and J lost 4 bases. The CDR3 protein is CASSPNRDSYGYTF. The CDR3 bases are TGTGCCAGCAGCCCTAACCGGGACAGCTATGGCTACACCTTC.

The rearrangement uses TRBV29-1 and TRBJ1-5, with 10 positions matching TRBD1. The germline V gene has CDR1 SQVTM and CDR2 ANQGSEA. The ends lost 4 bases at V and 3 bases at J; junction bases unmatched: 3. The CDR3 spans 14 residues. The chain's CDR3 is CSVGGTGVNQPQHF. CDR3 in DNA: TGCAGCGTTGGAGGGACAGGGGTCAATCAGCCCCAGCATTTT.

This sequence joins TRBV27 and TRBJ1-1, with 7 positions matching TRBD1. V gave up 6 bases and J gave up 4 bases; unmatched junction bases: 8. The CDR3 consists of 14 residues. The germline V gene has CDR1 MNHEY and CDR2 SMNVEV (reference sequence). The CDR3 loop reads CASSRQGDSTEAFF. Written as DNA, the CDR3 is TGTGCCAGCAGCCGACAGGGAGATTCCACTGAAGCTTTCTTT.

The CDR3 bases are TGTGCCAGCTCACAGTGGACAGAGGACCAGCCCCAGCATTTT. Amino acids: CASSQWTEDQPQHF. This chain connects TRBV18 to TRBJ1-5, with D possibly being TRBD1 (6 bases). The CDR3 contains 14 residues. Per germline, CDR1 KGHSH and CDR2 LQKENI. The V gene lost 4 bases and the J gene lost 7 bases, with 14 bases spanning the gap.